The 19 T cell receptor beta chains below all came from one sample that was sequenced in a study of blood T cell repertoires in COVID-19. Method: immunoSEQ multiplex PCR; TCRdb's copy keeps in-frame clones and lacks some. Of about 120,000 clones in the sample, around 64% were seen once. The sequencing input was peripheral blood. All receptors derive from a human donor with acute or convalescent COVID-19. The donor label of this sample is uncertain.

This clone was seen at least ten times. The V gene is TRBV6-5, the J gene TRBJ1-1; no definite D call. CDR1 is MNHEY and CDR2 is SVGAGI in the germline V gene. V was trimmed by 8 bases and J by 9 bases, leaving 16 bases between them. The CDR3 has 12 residues. The CDR3 spells CASWYKREQAFF. CDR3 DNA sequence: TGTGCCAGCTGGTATAAGAGGGAACAAGCTTTCTTT.

The CDR3 loop reads CASSQGQGVQGYTF. The CDR3, as DNA: TGTGCCAGCAGCCAAGGACAGGGGGTACAGGGCTACACCTTC. The chain is built from TRBV9 and TRBJ1-2, with 10 bases lining up with TRBD1. The CDR3 is 14 residues long. Germline V gene sequence: CDR1 SGDLS, CDR2 YYNGEE. V was pared by 4 bases and J by 8 bases, with 8 bases of the junction left unmatched.

The chain recombines TRBV28 with TRBJ2-3, with TRBD2 matching over 11 bases. In germline, CDR1 is MDHEN, CDR2 SYDVKM. This CDR3 comprises 14 residues. This chain's CDR3 is CVTIGLAGGHTQYF. DNA of the CDR3: TGTGTCACCATCGGGCTAGCGGGGGGACATACGCAGTATTTT.

The chain uses TRBV6-5 and TRBJ2-1; 9 nucleotides match TRBD2. Per the germline V gene, CDR1 is MNHEY and CDR2 is SVGAGI. The CDR3 is 16 amino acids. Trimming removed 2 bases from V and 7 bases from J; junction bases left unmatched: 9. The chain's CDR3 is CASSYPGLAGKNEQFF. CDR3 coding DNA: TGTGCCAGCAGTTACCCGGGGCTAGCGGGGAAGAATGAGCAGTTCTTC.

DNA for the CDR3: TGTGCCAGCAGAGACCCCAGGGGTACTAATGAAAAACTGTTTTTT. Translation gives CASRDPRGTNEKLFF. The gene calls are TRBV28 and TRBJ1-4; tentative D call: TRBD1 (6 bases). CDR3 length: 15 residues. From germline, CDR1 is MDHEN and CDR2 SYDVKM. V was trimmed by 6 bases and J by 2 bases, leaving 13 bases between them.

The CDR3 reads CASSLYVDRSGIQQETQYF. CDR3 nucleotides: TGTGCCAGCAGTTTATATGTGGACAGGTCGGGGATCCAACAAGAGACCCAGTACTTC. This sequence joins TRBV28 and TRBJ2-5, with 7 bases matching TRBD1. The CDR3 has 19 amino acids. With V trimmed by 1 base and J by 2 bases, 16 bases remained unmatched. Germline loops: CDR1 MDHEN, CDR2 SYDVKM.

V gene TRBV7-9 combines with J gene TRBJ1-4; TRBD1 aligns across 10 bases. CDR1 SEHNR and CDR2 FQNEAQ come from the germline V gene (reference sequence). The CDR3 has 15 residues. V trimming: 4 bases; J trimming: 7 bases; junction bases outside the gene matches: 6. The DNA of the CDR3 is TGTGCCAGCAGCTCGTACCGGGACAGGGGTGAAAAACTGTTTTTT. Protein product: CASSSYRDRGEKLFF.

The chain recombines TRBV7-2 with TRBJ1-2; 7 bases agree with TRBD1. In germline, CDR1 is SGHTA, CDR2 FQGNSA. The CDR3 contains 15 residues. V was pared by 5 bases and J by 8 bases, with 14 bases of the junction left unmatched. CDR3 sequence: CASSPTPGQGGGYTF. The CDR3 DNA reads TGTGCCAGCAGCCCGACCCCCGGGCAGGGGGGCGGCTACACCTTC.

J is TRBJ1-2 and V is TRBV2; 9 bases are shared with TRBD1. The length of the CDR3 is 13 residues. Germline V gene data show CDR1 as SNHLY and CDR2 as FYNNEI. With 8 bases clipped from V and 8 bases from J, the junction kept 9 bases outside the gene matches. The CDR3 reads CASDVTGGQGYTF. CDR3 nucleotide sequence: TGTGCCAGCGACGTAACAGGGGGCCAAGGCTACACCTTC.

This clone was detected once. The chain recombines TRBV27 with TRBJ1-1; no reliable D call. The V gene's germline CDR1 is MNHEY and CDR2 SMNVEV (reference sequence). V dropped 3 bases and J dropped 4 bases, with 9 bases sitting between them. The CDR3 sequence is 13 residues long. The CDR3 coding sequence is TGTGCCAGCAGTTTTCCCGGGGTCACTGAAGCTTTCTTT. The encoded protein is CASSFPGVTEAFF.

This clone was detected only once. The V gene is TRBV11-2, the J gene TRBJ1-6, with 8 bases aligning to TRBD1. Trimming took 5 bases from V and 6 from J; bases not matched to a gene: 6. Germline CDR1 reads SGHAT; CDR2 reads FQNNGV. The CDR3 is 15 residues long. The CDR3 region is CASSPYRGSNSPLHF. In nucleotides, the CDR3 is TGTGCCAGCAGCCCCTACAGGGGGAGTAATTCACCCCTCCACTTT.

CDR3 residues: CASSQAGGRNEKLFF. The CDR3, as DNA: TGTGCCAGCTCCCAGGCCGGGGGGAGGAATGAAAAACTGTTTTTT. The J gene is TRBJ1-4, the V gene TRBV6-6, with D possibly matching TRBD1 (5 bases). CDR3 length: 15 amino acids. CDR1 MNHNY and CDR2 SVGAGI come from the germline V gene (reference sequence). The ends were cut back, 8 bases at V and 5 bases at J, with 18 bases in the middle.

The chain carries TRBV10-3 and TRBJ2-3, with a weak D call TRBD2 (6 bases). Per the germline V gene, CDR1 is ENHRY and CDR2 is SYGVKD. The CDR3 is 16 amino acids. The V end was cut by 0 bases, the J end by 3 bases, with 13 bases between. The CDR3 sequence is CAISESWGLGTDTQYF. The CDR3 DNA reads as TGTGCCATCAGTGAGTCGTGGGGACTGGGGACAGATACGCAGTATTTT.

This clone showed up just once. The chain recombines TRBV6-5 with TRBJ2-3, with TRBD2 identical over 9 bases. This CDR3 contains 14 residues. CDR1 is MNHEY, CDR2 SVGAGI, per germline. The junction had 5 bases not matched to a gene; V was cut back by 5 bases and J by 5 bases. In DNA, the CDR3 is TGTGCCAGCAGTCTGCGGGGGGGGGAAGATACGCAGTATTTT. Translated, it gives CASSLRGGEDTQYF.

The chain uses TRBV5-1 and TRBJ2-7; 9 bases are shared with TRBD2. This CDR3 contains 16 residues. Germline CDR1 reads SGHRS; CDR2 reads YFSETQ. V shed 0 bases, J shed 1 base, and the junction held 5 bases outside the gene matches. CDR3 bases: TGCGCCAGCAGCTTGGGGCCAGCGGGGGGTTCCTACGAGCAGTACTTC. Protein: CASSLGPAGGSYEQYF.

The rearrangement uses TRBV5-1 and TRBJ2-3; D gene unclear. Germline loops: CDR1 SGHRS, CDR2 YFSETQ. This CDR3 region has 15 residues. The V and J ends lost 4 bases and 1 base respectively, with 13 bases between them. CDR3 nucleotides: TGCGCCAGCAGCCCCGTGACTTCTGGCACAGATACGCAGTATTTT. This translates into CASSPVTSGTDTQYF.

This chain joins TRBV24-1 and TRBJ2-3; D is perhaps TRBD1 (6 bases). Germline CDR1 and CDR2: KGHDR and SFDVKD. The CDR3 sequence is 13 residues long. With 4 bases removed from V and 5 bases from J, the gap between germline ends came to 9 bases. In DNA form, the CDR3 reads TGTGCCACCAGTGAGGGGGCAAAAGATACGCAGTATTTT. This translates into CATSEGAKDTQYF.

J is TRBJ2-2 and V is TRBV15; tentative D call: TRBD2 (6 bases). The germline V gene encodes CDR1 LNHNV and CDR2 YYDKDF (reference sequence). The germline V and J ends were trimmed by 1 base and 4 bases, with 13 bases remaining between them. There are 16 residues in the CDR3. This CDR3 is CATSRVGGRSTGELFF. The CDR3 bases are TGTGCCACCAGCAGAGTGGGGGGACGGAGCACCGGGGAGCTGTTTTTT.

This clone has ten or more counts. V and J are TRBV5-1 and TRBJ2-2; D is perhaps TRBD2 (5 bases). Germline V gene data show CDR1 as SGHRS and CDR2 as YFSETQ. V was pared by 0 bases and J by 5 bases, with 17 bases between. CDR3 length: 17 residues. CDR3 loop: CASSLGGILEVTGELFF. As DNA, the CDR3 is TGCGCCAGCAGCTTGGGGGGTATACTAGAAGTAACCGGGGAGCTGTTTTTT.